Listed here are 14 T cell receptor beta chains from one sample, sequenced in a study of blood T cell repertoires in COVID-19. Assay used: immunoSEQ multiplex PCR; TCRdb lists only in-frame clones, some missing. The sample lists some 150,000 clones, more than 80% occurring once. Material: peripheral blood. Receptor source: a man between 65 and 85 years old with acute or convalescent COVID-19.

The gene calls are TRBV6-5 and TRBJ1-5; weak D call: TRBD1 (5 bases). V shed 6 bases and J shed 1 base, with 10 bases lying between them. This CDR3 region has 14 residues. Germline V gene sequence: CDR1 MNHEY, CDR2 SVGAGI. CDR3 amino acids: CASSPQGSNQPQHF. Written as DNA, the CDR3 is TGTGCCAGCAGCCCCCAGGGCAGCAATCAGCCCCAGCATTTT.

This chain joins TRBV28 and TRBJ1-4; possibly TRBD1 for D (6 bases). The CDR3 loop spans 16 amino acids. With 6 bases removed from V and 0 bases from J, the gap between germline ends came to 14 bases. CDR1 is MDHEN, CDR2 SYDVKM, per germline. CDR3 DNA: TGTGCCAGCAGGAAAGGACAGCATGCAACTAATGAAAAACTGTTTTTT. As protein: CASRKGQHATNEKLFF.

The chain couples TRBV2 to TRBJ1-1; 7 bases fit TRBD1. J lost 3 bases, V lost 4 bases, and 8 bases had no gene match. Germline V gene lookup returns CDR1 SNHLY and CDR2 FYNNEI. The CDR3 spans 15 residues. CDR3 nucleotides: TGTGCCAGCAGTGCCCCGATACAGGGGTACACTGAAGCTTTCTTT. Protein sequence: CASSAPIQGYTEAFF.

V gene TRBV4-1 combines with J gene TRBJ2-2; tentative D call: TRBD2 (6 bases). V was cut by 2 bases and J by 4 bases, with 14 bases left in between. Germline V gene lookup returns CDR1 MGHRA and CDR2 YSYEKL. The CDR3 runs 16 residues. CDR3 sequence reads: CASSQTRLVRTGELFF. The CDR3 DNA reads TGCGCCAGCAGCCAAACCCGACTAGTCCGCACCGGGGAGCTGTTTTTT.

The chain uses TRBV7-2 and TRBJ2-5, with D tentatively TRBD2 (5 bases). Trimming pared 1 base from V and 4 bases from J, leaving 16 bases between. The germline V gene has CDR1 SGHTA and CDR2 FQGNSA. The CDR3 covers 16 residues. In DNA form, the CDR3 reads TGTGCCAGCAGCTTAGAAGCGAGGGCGGGCCCAGAGACCCAGTACTTC. Protein product: CASSLEARAGPETQYF.

The chain carries TRBV18 and TRBJ2-3, with a weak D call TRBD1 (6 bases). Germline values: CDR1 KGHSH, CDR2 LQKENI. This CDR3 is built from 15 residues. V was cut by 2 bases and J by 2 bases, with 11 bases left in between. CDR3 coding DNA: TGTGCCAGCTCACCAACTAGGGGGATCACAGATACGCAGTATTTT. This translates into CASSPTRGITDTQYF.

The chain couples TRBV6-5 to TRBJ1-1; no definite D call. This CDR3 contains 13 residues. Trimming pared 7 bases from V and 0 bases from J, leaving 9 bases between. Germline V gene lookup returns CDR1 MNHEY and CDR2 SVGAGI. In DNA form, the CDR3 reads TGTGCCAGCACGAGGGCCTTGAACACTGAAGCTTTCTTT. This translates into CASTRALNTEAFF.

The J gene is TRBJ2-1, the V gene TRBV9; TRBD1 might be the D (7 bases). The CDR3 consists of 14 residues. Germline-derived CDR1 and CDR2 are SGDLS and YYNGEE. V was clipped by 6 bases and J by 5 bases, with 15 bases between them. The DNA for the CDR3 is TGTGCCAGCACCCTCAGGGGGGAAGACAATGAGCAGTTCTTC. Translating it yields CASTLRGEDNEQFF. The whole variable domain, filled in from reference TRBV9 and TRBJ2-1, reads DSGVTQTPKHLITATGQRVTLRCSPRSGDLSVYWYQQSLDQGLQFLIQYYNGEERAKGNILERFSAQQFPDLHSELNLSSLELGDSALYFCASTLRGEDNEQFFGPGTRLTVL.

This clone was counted once. This chain links TRBV5-1 with TRBJ1-3, with D perhaps matching TRBD1 (6 bases). The CDR3 contains 15 residues. Germline assignment: CDR1 SGHRS and CDR2 YFSETQ. Trimming stripped 4 bases from V and 0 bases from J, with 11 bases between. The DNA for the CDR3 is TGCGCCAGCAGCCCGACAGGCCACTCTGGAAACACCATATATTTT. Its protein is CASSPTGHSGNTIYF. Full variable domain (missing parts from reference TRBV5-1 and TRBJ1-3): KAGVTQTPRYLIKTRGQQVTLSCSPISGHRSVSWYQQTPGQGLQFLFEYFSETQRNKGNFPGRFSGRQFSNSRSEMNVSTLELGDSALYLCASSPTGHSGNTIYFGEGSWLTVV.

The chain uses TRBV12-3 or TRBV12-4 and TRBJ2-1; TRBD2 agrees at 9 bases. V was pared by 7 bases and J by 10 bases, with 8 bases of the junction left unmatched. The CDR3 contains 13 residues. The CDR3 loop is CASTFSTSGEQFF. The CDR3 region has the DNA TGTGCCAGCACCTTCTCGACTAGCGGAGAGCAGTTCTTC.

V is TRBV18 and J is TRBJ2-7; D possibly corresponds to TRBD2 (5 bases). From germline, CDR1 is KGHSH and CDR2 LQKENI. The CDR3 has 13 amino acids. V was trimmed by 6 bases and J by 2 bases, leaving 11 bases between them. CDR3 loop: CASSLDYAYEQYF. The CDR3 coding sequence is TGTGCCAGCTCGCTCGACTACGCCTACGAGCAGTACTTC.

The chain employs TRBV7-9 and TRBJ1-6; the match to TRBD1 covers 7 bases. V lost 5 bases and J lost 5; bases outside the gene matches: 6. Per the germline V gene, CDR1 is SEHNR and CDR2 is FQNEAQ (reference sequence). CDR3 length equals 15 residues. For the CDR3, the DNA is TGTGCCAGCAGCCCCCGACAGGGAAATAATTCACCCCTCCACTTT. Its protein product is CASSPRQGNNSPLHF.

V and J are TRBV18 and TRBJ1-2; no definite D call. Germline assignment: CDR1 KGHSH and CDR2 LQKENI. V dropped 3 bases and J dropped 4 bases, with 12 bases sitting between them. The CDR3 length is 14 residues. CDR3: CASSPAREPYGYTF. CDR3 sequence (DNA): TGTGCCAGCTCACCGGCGAGGGAGCCCTATGGCTACACCTTC. Together with reference TRBV18 and TRBJ1-2, the CDR3 gives the full variable domain: NAGVMQNPRHLVRRRGQEARLRCSPMKGHSHVYWYRQLPEEGLKFMVYLQKENIIDESGMPKERFSAEFPKEGPSILRIQQVVRGDSAAYFCASSPAREPYGYTFGSGTRLTVV.

The V gene is TRBV7-3, the J gene TRBJ1-3; D gene ambiguous. Germline CDR1 is SGHTA and CDR2 is FQGTGA. V lost 1 base, J lost 4 bases, and 8 bases lay in between. CDR3 length: 14 amino acids. The CDR3 sequence: CASSLSGSGNTIYF. CDR3 sequence (DNA): TGTGCCAGCAGCTTAAGCGGATCCGGAAACACCATATATTTT. Full variable domain (outside the CDR3, taken from reference TRBV7-3 and TRBJ1-3): GAGVSQTPSNKVTEKGKYVELRCDPISGHTALYWYRQSLGQGPEFLIYFQGTGAADDSGLPNDRFFAVRPEGSVSTLKIQRTERGDSAVYLCASSLSGSGNTIYFGEGSWLTVV.